Detailed here is one T cell receptor beta chain. The antigen remains undetermined. A history of autoimmune disease or systemic immunosuppression excluded patients. Profiling relied on immunoSEQ multiplex PCR, and the TCRdb table lists in-frame clones only, not all of them. Of 70,000 or so clones in the sample, around 80% were seen once. V trimming: 8 bases; J trimming: 10 bases; junction bases outside the gene matches: 10. This CDR3 contains 14 residues. Germline V gene sequence: CDR1 SGHAT, CDR2 FQNNGV. This specimen comes from a study of OX40 agonist ivuxolimab in advanced cancers. Findings and limits, study-wide: Expanded clones were, on average, more numerous in CD8+ T cells than in CD4+. Certain nonresponders additionally had low normalized T-cell clonal expansion.

This sample comprised CD4+ or CD8+ T cells sorted from blood, obtained in a trial of the OX40 agonist ivuxolimab. The chain joins TRBV11-2 to TRBJ1-4, with TRBD1 matching 10 bases. This TCR came from an adult with an advanced solid tumor such as melanoma, head and neck, liver or kidney cancer. The CDR3 DNA follows: TGTGCCAGCGGATTTGGACAGGGGGAAGGAAAACTGTTTTTT. It encodes CASGFGQGEGKLFF.